This TCR beta chain derives from a study of regulatory T cells in long-lasting Graves disease. Regarding the study as a whole: Thyroid tissue was not sampled; only peripheral blood was.

iRepertoire HTBI primers and Arm-PCR of CDR3 regions built TCR beta libraries. TCRdb reprocessed the multiplex PCR reads via MiXCR and lists one record per CDR3 protein. The sample contains roughly 350,000 distinct CDR3 sequences, under 20% of which appear only once. This clonotype came up a few times. Antigen unknown. The time point is: newly diagnosed GD, antithyroid drugs for less than 3 months. Researchers made the TCR library from RNA that was extracted from PBMCs. Germline loops: CDR1 KGHDR, CDR2 SFDVKD. The length of the CDR3 is 14 residues. The ends were cut back, 0 bases at V and 2 bases at J, with 5 bases in the middle. These data are also associated with another study on T cells in Graves' hyperthyroidism and ophthalmopathy.

This sample comprised peripheral blood mononuclear cells (PBMCs), obtained at new diagnosis, from a patient treated with antithyroid drugs. The origin of this receptor is a woman under 30 with Graves disease. The genes are TRBV24-1 and TRBJ2-3; D unresolved. The CDR3 DNA sequence: TGTGCCACCAGTGATTTGGGAATCACAGATACGCAGTATTTT. It yields the protein CATSDLGITDTQYF.